This TCR beta chain was captured by sequencing in a study of shared clonotypes between healthy human individuals. The study's findings and limits: Few donors restricted represented genetic and exposure-history diversity.

For this clone: The antigen is undetermined.

The method was immunoSEQ multiplex PCR; TCRdb's version includes in-frame clones alone and lacks a portion of them. Among around 1.9 million clones, 93% were seen once, and the ten largest hold under 2%. V lost 10 bases and J 6 bases, leaving 29 bases between the germline ends. Per the germline V gene, CDR1 is SEHNR and CDR2 is FQNEAQ (reference sequence). CDR3 length: 17 amino acids. The naive CD8 subset, CD45RO-negative cells positively selected for CCR7, excluded terminally differentiated effector memory CD45RA+ cells. Input material: naive CD8+ T cells from PBMCs. The sequence came from a man younger than 35 in good health. Some clones in this sample may be carry-over from other donors' samples. This sequence joins TRBV7-9 and TRBJ2-3; a possible D gene is TRBD1 (5 bases). The CDR3: CATSSGASEMLTDTQYF. Here the CDR3 DNA reads TGTGCCACCTCCTCTGGGGCTAGTGAGATGTTGACGGATACGCAGTATTTT.